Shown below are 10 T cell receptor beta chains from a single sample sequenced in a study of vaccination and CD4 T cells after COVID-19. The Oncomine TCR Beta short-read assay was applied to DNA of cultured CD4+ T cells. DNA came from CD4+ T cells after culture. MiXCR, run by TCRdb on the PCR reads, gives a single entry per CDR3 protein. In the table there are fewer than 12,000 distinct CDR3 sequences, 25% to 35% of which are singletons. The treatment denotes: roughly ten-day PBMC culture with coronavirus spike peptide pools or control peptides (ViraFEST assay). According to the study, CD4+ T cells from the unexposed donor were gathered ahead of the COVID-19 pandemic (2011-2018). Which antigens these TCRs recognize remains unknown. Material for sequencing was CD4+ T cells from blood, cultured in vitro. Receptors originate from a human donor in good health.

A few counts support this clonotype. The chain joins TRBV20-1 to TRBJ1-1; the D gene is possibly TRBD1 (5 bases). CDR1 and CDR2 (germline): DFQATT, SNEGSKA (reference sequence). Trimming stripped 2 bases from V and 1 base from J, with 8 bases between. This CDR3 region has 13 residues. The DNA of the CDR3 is TGCAGTGCTAGACTCAGGGAGAACACTGAAGCTTTCTTT. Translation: CSARLRENTEAFF.

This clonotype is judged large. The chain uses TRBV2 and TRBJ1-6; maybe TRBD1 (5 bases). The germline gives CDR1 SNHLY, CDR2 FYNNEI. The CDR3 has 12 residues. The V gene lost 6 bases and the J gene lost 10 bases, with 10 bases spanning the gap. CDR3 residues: CASRGTGSPLHF. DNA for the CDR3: TGTGCCAGCAGGGGAACAGGCTCACCCCTCCACTTT.

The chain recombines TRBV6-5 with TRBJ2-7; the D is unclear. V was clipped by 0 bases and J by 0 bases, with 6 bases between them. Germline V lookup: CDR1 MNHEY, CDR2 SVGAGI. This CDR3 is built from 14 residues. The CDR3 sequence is CASSYSTVSYEQYF. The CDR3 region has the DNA TGTGCCAGCAGTTACTCCACGGTCTCCTACGAGCAGTACTTC.

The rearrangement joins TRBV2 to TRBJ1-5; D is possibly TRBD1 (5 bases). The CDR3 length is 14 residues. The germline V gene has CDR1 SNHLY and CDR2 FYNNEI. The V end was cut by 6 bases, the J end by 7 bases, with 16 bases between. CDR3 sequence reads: CASRPPGVAQPQHF. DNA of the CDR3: TGTGCCAGCAGACCTCCGGGGGTTGCGCAGCCCCAGCATTTT.

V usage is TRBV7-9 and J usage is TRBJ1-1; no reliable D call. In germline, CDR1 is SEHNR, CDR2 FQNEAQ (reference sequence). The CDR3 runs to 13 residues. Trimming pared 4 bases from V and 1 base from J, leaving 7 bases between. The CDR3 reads CASSSHGNTEAFF. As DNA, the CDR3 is TGTGCCAGCAGCTCCCACGGGAACACTGAAGCTTTCTTT.

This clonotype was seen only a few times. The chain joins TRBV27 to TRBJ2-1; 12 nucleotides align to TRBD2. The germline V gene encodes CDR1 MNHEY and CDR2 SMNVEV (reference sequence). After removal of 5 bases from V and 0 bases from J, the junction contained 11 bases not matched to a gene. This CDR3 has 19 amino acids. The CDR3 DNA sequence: TGTGCCAGCAGTCCACATCTCACTAGCGGGAGGAACTCCTACAATGAGCAGTTCTTC. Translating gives CASSPHLTSGRNSYNEQFF.

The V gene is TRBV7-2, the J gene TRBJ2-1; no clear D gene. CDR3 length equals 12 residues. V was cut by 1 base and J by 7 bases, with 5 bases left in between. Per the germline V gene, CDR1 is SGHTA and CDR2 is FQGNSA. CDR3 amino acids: CASSLDRNEQFF. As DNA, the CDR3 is TGTGCCAGCAGCTTAGACCGAAATGAGCAGTTCTTC.

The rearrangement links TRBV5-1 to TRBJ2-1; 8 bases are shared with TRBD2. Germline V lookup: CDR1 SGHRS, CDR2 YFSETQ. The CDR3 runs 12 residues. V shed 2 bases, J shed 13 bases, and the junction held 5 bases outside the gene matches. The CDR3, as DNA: TGCGCCAGCAGCTTAGCGGGAGACACCCAGTTCTTC. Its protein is CASSLAGDTQFF. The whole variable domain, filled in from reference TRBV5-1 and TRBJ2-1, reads KAGVTQTPRYLIKTRGQQVTLSCSPISGHRSVSWYQQTPGQGLQFLFEYFSETQRNKGNFPGRFSGRQFSNSRSEMNVSTLELGDSALYLCASSLAGDTQFFGPGTRLTVL.

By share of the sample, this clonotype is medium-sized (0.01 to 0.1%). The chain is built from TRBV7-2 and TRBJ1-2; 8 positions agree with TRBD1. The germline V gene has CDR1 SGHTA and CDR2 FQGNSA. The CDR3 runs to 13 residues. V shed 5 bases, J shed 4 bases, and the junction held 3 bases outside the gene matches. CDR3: CASSTGQGYGYTF. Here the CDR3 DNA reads TGTGCCAGCAGCACCGGACAGGGCTATGGCTACACCTTC. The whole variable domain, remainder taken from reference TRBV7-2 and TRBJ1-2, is GAGVSQSPSNKVTEKGKDVELRCDPISGHTALYWYRQSLGQGLEFLIYFQGNSAPDKSGLPSDRFSAERTGGSVSTLTIQRTQQEDSAVYLCASSTGQGYGYTFGSGTRLTVV.

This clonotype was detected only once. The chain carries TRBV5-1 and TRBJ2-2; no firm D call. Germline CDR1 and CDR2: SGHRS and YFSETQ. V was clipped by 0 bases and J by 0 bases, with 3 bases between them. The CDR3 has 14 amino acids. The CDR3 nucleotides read TGCGCCAGCAGCTTGGTAGCGAACACCGGGGAGCTGTTTTTT. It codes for CASSLVANTGELFF. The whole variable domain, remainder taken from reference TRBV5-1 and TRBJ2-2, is KAGVTQTPRYLIKTRGQQVTLSCSPISGHRSVSWYQQTPGQGLQFLFEYFSETQRNKGNFPGRFSGRQFSNSRSEMNVSTLELGDSALYLCASSLVANTGELFFGEGSRLTVL.